Sequencing of this TCR beta chain was carried out in a study of vaccination and CD4 T cells after COVID-19. Across the whole study: Investigators took post-vaccine samples a median roughly 72 days after dose two, within a range of 14 to 241. Study-wide points: Convalescent patients displayed spike mono-reactivity in 304 of 307 vaccine-specific clones.

Sequenced with the Oncomine TCR Beta short-read assay was DNA taken from cultured CD4+ T cells. TCRdb ran MiXCR on the PCR reads and lists one entry per CDR3 protein. The table includes more than 13,000 distinct CDR3 sequences, almost 40% detected once. The CDR3 length is 15 residues. V lost 4 bases to trimming and J lost 4 bases, with 18 bases between them. CDR1 and CDR2 from the germline V gene are SGHNT and YYREEE (reference sequence). With respect to this clonotype: Its antigen is still unknown.

The treatment: roughly 11-day PBMC culture with coronavirus spike peptide pools or control peptides (ViraFEST assay). After being plated at under 2.5 million per well, PBMCs were cultured with approximately 9.8 IU/ml IL-2 and around 11 ug/ml peptide pools. The material sequenced was CD4+ T cells from blood, cultured in vitro. This clonotype originated in a human donor who had recovered from COVID-19. This chain links TRBV5-4 with TRBJ2-7; D is undetermined. CDR3 residues: CASSTPLEGNYEQYF. The CDR3 DNA follows: TGTGCCAGCAGCACCCCCCTTGAAGGGAATTACGAGCAGTACTTC.